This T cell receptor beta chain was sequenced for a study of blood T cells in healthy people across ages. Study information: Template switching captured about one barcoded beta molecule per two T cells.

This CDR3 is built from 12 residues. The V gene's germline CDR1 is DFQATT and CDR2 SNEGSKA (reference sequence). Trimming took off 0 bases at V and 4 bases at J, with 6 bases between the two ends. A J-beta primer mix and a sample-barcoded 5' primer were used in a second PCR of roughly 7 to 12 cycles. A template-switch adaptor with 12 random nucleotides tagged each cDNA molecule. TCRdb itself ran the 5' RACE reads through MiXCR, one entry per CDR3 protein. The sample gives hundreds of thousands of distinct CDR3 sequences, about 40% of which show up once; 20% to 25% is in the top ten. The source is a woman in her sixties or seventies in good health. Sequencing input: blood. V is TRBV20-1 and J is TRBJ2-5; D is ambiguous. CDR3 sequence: CSARDLGETQYF. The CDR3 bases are TGCAGTGCTAGAGATCTGGGAGAGACCCAGTACTTC.